Listed below are T cell receptor beta chains from one sample, sequenced in a study of cytotoxic CD8 clonotypes in ibrutinib-treated CLL. The protocol was immunoSEQ multiplex PCR, while the TCRdb copy is restricted to in-frame clones and leaves out a portion. The repertoire holds 250,000 to 350,000 clones, with approximately 76% as singletons. Material: PBMCs, obtained at disease progression, from a patient treated with ibrutinib. All receptors come from a human donor with chronic lymphocytic leukemia. CDR3s include the opening cysteine and the closing phenylalanine or tryptophan. The D gene is left open where the match is weak. The size of a clone is reported for some rows only, either as once, few or many, or as a class for expanded clones.

d_gene,v_gene,j_gene,abundance,CDR3nt,CDR3aa
TRBD2,TRBV27,TRBJ2-4,-,TGTGCCAGGACTAGCGCCGGAGCCAAAAACATTCAGTACTTC,CARTSAGAKNIQYF
-,TRBV21-1,TRBJ2-3,once,TGTGCCAGCAACCCGGGGACAGGGAGCGGCACAGATACGCAGTATTTT,CASNPGTGSGTDTQYF
-,TRBV6-5,TRBJ1-6,few,TGTGCCAGCAGGGGGCTCTTATGGGGGAATTCACCCCTCCACTTT,CASRGLLWGNSPLHF
TRBD1,TRBV7-2,TRBJ2-3,few,TGTGCCAGCAGTCGCAGACAGGGGGCGTTGACAGATACGCAGTATTTT,CASSRRQGALTDTQYF
-,TRBV5-6,TRBJ1-4,few,TGTGCCAGCACCCAAGGGGGAACTAATGAAAAACTGTTTTTT,CASTQGGTNEKLFF
-,TRBV5-1,TRBJ2-5,-,TGCGCCAGCAGCTTCCAGGGGACCGAGACCCAGTACTTC,CASSFQGTETQYF
TRBD2,TRBV15,TRBJ2-7,few,TGTGCCACCATCCCGACTAGCGGGAGCCACGAGCAGTACTTC,CATIPTSGSHEQYF
-,TRBV4-1,TRBJ1-2,-,TGCGCCAGCAGCCAAGTAGCCGGAGGGAGGGGAAACTATGGCTACACCTTC,CASSQVAGGRGNYGYTF
TRBD1,TRBV7-2,TRBJ1-5,-,TGTGCCAGCAGCTTAGTGACAGGGGGTAATCAGCCCCAGCATTTT,CASSLVTGGNQPQHF
-,TRBV5-1,TRBJ1-2,few,TGCGCCAGCAGCTTTGGTCAGGGTTACGGCTACACCTTC,CASSFGQGYGYTF
-,TRBV7-3,TRBJ2-4,-,TGTGCCAGCAGGACGGGGATGATAATCTTC,CASRTGMIIF
-,TRBV9,TRBJ2-1,-,TGTGCCAGCAGCTCCGCGGGGAGCTCCTACAATGAGCAGTTCTTC,CASSSAGSSYNEQFF
-,TRBV5-1,TRBJ2-7,-,TGCGCCAGCCGGACAGACAACTACGAGCAGTACTTC,CASRTDNYEQYF
TRBD2,TRBV9,TRBJ2-3,few,TGTGCCAGCAGCGCGATGACTAGCAGGGATACGCAGTATTTT,CASSAMTSRDTQYF
-,TRBV7-9,TRBJ1-2,-,TGTGCCAGCAGCTTTGTATTGGCGGGAGCGGACTATGGCTACACCTTC,CASSFVLAGADYGYTF
TRBD1,TRBV2,TRBJ2-7,many,TGTGCCAGCAGTGTGGGCCCCAGGGGGACCTACGAGCAGTACTTC,CASSVGPRGTYEQYF
TRBD2,TRBV9,TRBJ2-3,-,TGTGCCAGCAGCTTCCTAGCGGGGGGGCAAACAGATACGCAGTATTTT,CASSFLAGGQTDTQYF
TRBD1,TRBV6-1,TRBJ1-4,-,TGTGCCAGCACCTCGGGACAGGGTTATGAAAAACTGTTTTTT,CASTSGQGYEKLFF
-,TRBV11-2,TRBJ1-2,few,TGTGCCAGCAGCGGGTCTAGCGGCTACACCTTC,CASSGSSGYTF
-,TRBV4-2,TRBJ2-7,-,TGTGCCAGCAGCCTTACAGGGACCTACGAGCAGTACTTC,CASSLTGTYEQYF
-,TRBV5-4,TRBJ1-2,-,TGTGCCAGCAGCTTGCAAGCGGGATTAGGCTATGGCTACACCTTC,CASSLQAGLGYGYTF
TRBD1,TRBV27,TRBJ1-2,few,TGTGCCAGCAGTTTTTTGAGGACAGGGGGCTTCGGCTACACCTTC,CASSFLRTGGFGYTF
TRBD2,TRBV19,TRBJ2-1,once,TGTGCCAGTAGTATCACAACACTAGCGGGAGGTTGGAATGAGCAGTTCTTC,CASSITTLAGGWNEQFF
TRBD1,TRBV11-2,TRBJ2-7,-,TGTGCCAGCAGCTTAGGAGGGACAGGGATCTACGAGCAGTACTTC,CASSLGGTGIYEQYF
-,TRBV28,TRBJ2-7,-,TGTGCCAGCAGTTCCGCTTACCAACGCCACGAGCAGTACTTC,CASSSAYQRHEQYF
TRBD2,TRBV11-2,TRBJ2-7,-,TGTGCCAGCAGCTCGCTAGCGGGGATGGAGCAGTACTTC,CASSSLAGMEQYF
TRBD1,TRBV7-9,TRBJ1-1,few,TGTGCCAGCAGCTTACCAGGGGGTGGTGAAGCTTTCTTT,CASSLPGGGEAFF
-,TRBV9,TRBJ1-1,-,TGTGCCAGCAGCGTGCTACAAGGACAGAACACTGAAGCTTTCTTT,CASSVLQGQNTEAFF
TRBD1,TRBV7-3,TRBJ2-7,few,TGTGCCAGCAGCTCCCGTACCGGGACAGGGGCCATCCGGTACTTC,CASSSRTGTGAIRYF
-,TRBV29-1,TRBJ2-7,-,TGCAGCGTTGAAAGCGAGGGCCGGGGCTACGAGCAGTACTTC,CSVESEGRGYEQYF
-,TRBV11-3,TRBJ2-5,-,TGTGCCAGCAGCTCCTCCAACCAAGAGACCCAGTACTTC,CASSSSNQETQYF
-,TRBV5-1,TRBJ1-2,-,TGCGCCAGCAGCTCGGACAGACAGAACTATGGCTACACCTTC,CASSSDRQNYGYTF
-,TRBV5-6,TRBJ1-6,-,TGTGCCAGCAGCCCTTCGACAGTTAATTCACCCCTCCACTTT,CASSPSTVNSPLHF
TRBD1,TRBV6-1,TRBJ2-2,-,TGTGCCAGCAGTGAATACAGGGGGCTCACCGGGGAGCTGTTTTTT,CASSEYRGLTGELFF
-,TRBV12-5,TRBJ2-3,-,TGTGCTAGTGGGCCGGGACGGCTCACAGATACGCAGTATTTT,CASGPGRLTDTQYF
-,TRBV7-3,TRBJ2-3,few,TGTGCCAGCAGCTTATCGGGGCCTCCAGATACGCAGTATTTT,CASSLSGPPDTQYF
-,TRBV19,TRBJ2-7,-,TGTGCCAGTAGTATAGCGGGGGTCTCCTACGAGCAGTACTTC,CASSIAGVSYEQYF
TRBD2,TRBV10-3,TRBJ2-3,-,TGTGCCACTGGACTAGCGGGGGGGGCTCCCGGGGATACGCAGTATTTT,CATGLAGGAPGDTQYF
TRBD2,TRBV25-1,TRBJ2-1,few,TGTGCCAGCAGTGGAACGTGGGGGGGTTCCTACAATGAGCAGTTCTTC,CASSGTWGGSYNEQFF
-,TRBV7-8,TRBJ1-2,-,TGTGCCAGCAGCTTCTCGGGCGCGGAGGGCTACACCTTC,CASSFSGAEGYTF
-,TRBV4-1,TRBJ2-5,-,TGCGCCAGCAGCCAAGTAGGTCTGAAGACCCAGTACTTC,CASSQVGLKTQYF
-,TRBV19,TRBJ2-7,once,TGTGCGACGTCTGGGGAGCAGTACTTC,CATSGEQYF
-,TRBV28,TRBJ2-7,few,TGTGCCAGCCAAGATGGACGGAGCTACGAGCAGTACTTC,CASQDGRSYEQYF
-,TRBV6-6,TRBJ2-1,few,TGTGCCAGCAGTTACTTGAGTTATGATGAGCAGTTCTTC,CASSYLSYDEQFF
-,TRBV19,TRBJ2-5,-,TGTGCCAGTAGTATACGGCGATTCGAGACCCAGTACTTC,CASSIRRFETQYF
-,TRBV5-1,TRBJ1-2,once,TGCGCCAGCAGCTTAACAGGGAGTGATGGCTACACCTTC,CASSLTGSDGYTF
-,TRBV10-1,TRBJ2-7,-,TGCGCCAGCAGTGAGTTCCGTCTACCTGGCTCCTACGAGCAGTACTTC,CASSEFRLPGSYEQYF
-,TRBV10-3,TRBJ2-3,-,TGTGCCATCAGTCCGGCCCGGCAGGGAGGCACAGATACGCAGTATTTT,CAISPARQGGTDTQYF
TRBD2,TRBV28,TRBJ2-1,-,TGTGCCAGCAGTTTCAGTTCGGAGCTAGCGGTCAGCAATGAGCAGTTCTTC,CASSFSSELAVSNEQFF
-,TRBV2,TRBJ1-1,-,TGTGCCAGCCGTGACAGTATATCGAACACTGAAGCTTTCTTT,CASRDSISNTEAFF
TRBD1,TRBV5-1,TRBJ2-2,-,TGCGCCAGCAGCAGCCGGGACAGGGGGTCCACCGGGGAGCTGTTTTTT,CASSSRDRGSTGELFF
-,TRBV27,TRBJ2-7,-,TGTGCCAGCAGTACGGGCCGAGGCCACGAGCAGTACTTC,CASSTGRGHEQYF
TRBD1,TRBV4-1,TRBJ2-7,-,TGCGCCAGCAGCCAAGGGGGGACAGGGGACCCCTACGAGCAGTACTTC,CASSQGGTGDPYEQYF
TRBD2,TRBV5-1,TRBJ2-3,-,TGCGCCAGCAGCTTGGCCGGGCTAGCGGGATCAGATACGCAGTATTTT,CASSLAGLAGSDTQYF